The entry below gives a single T cell receptor beta chain sequence along with its context. The sample comes from a study of T cell responses to AZD1222 COVID-19 vaccine. Germline V gene lookup returns CDR1 SGHTA and CDR2 FQGNSA. The CDR3 loop spans 18 amino acids. V lost 3 bases to trimming and J lost 0 bases, with 18 bases between them. The method was immunoSEQ multiplex PCR; TCRdb's version includes in-frame clones alone and lacks a portion of them. The table shows fewer than 300,000 clones, with 90% to 95% occurring only once. The sample here was peripheral blood, taken on day 0 of AZD1222 vaccination. The chain has TRBV7-2 and TRBJ2-1; weak D call: TRBD2 (5 bases). This receptor was taken from an adult in good health. CDR3 DNA: TGTGCCAGCAGCTTCCCCCGCGGACTTTACCACTCCTACAATGAGCAGTTCTTC. This sequence encodes CASSFPRGLYHSYNEQFF.